A single sample gave rise to the 23 T cell receptor beta chains below, sequenced in a study of cytomegalovirus exposure and HLA in healthy donors. Both 60 Vbeta primers and 13 Jbeta primers went into the PCR. Clones were sequenced by immunoSEQ multiplex PCR, and TCRdb holds only the in-frame ones, with some missing. The table records more than 150,000 clones, roughly 74% of them present only once. The sample taken for sequencing was PBMCs. The source of these receptors is a woman aged 35 to 49 in good health and CMV-seropositive.

The chain carries TRBV28 and TRBJ1-2; D is unresolved. The CDR3 runs to 13 residues. Per the germline V gene, CDR1 is MDHEN and CDR2 is SYDVKM. Trimming cost V 4 bases and J 8 bases, with 14 bases left between them. As DNA, the CDR3 is TGTGCCAGCAGTTCCGACGGGTCTGGGGGCTACACCTTC. As protein: CASSSDGSGGYTF.

The chain has TRBV4-1 and TRBJ1-1, with 9 bases matching TRBD1. The V and J ends lost 6 bases and 11 bases, in that order; junction bases with no gene match: 13. The germline V gene encodes CDR1 MGHRA and CDR2 YSYEKL. The CDR3 length is 14 residues. In DNA form, the CDR3 reads TGCGCCAGCAGAAACAACCCGGGACAGGGTTCGGCTTTCTTT. It is translated as CASRNNPGQGSAFF.

This rearrangement joins TRBV23-1 to TRBJ1-1; 7 bases map to TRBD1. TRBV23-1 has ORF status, its function being uncertain. J lost 3 bases, V lost 0 bases, and 10 bases had no gene match. The CDR3 is made up of 17 amino acids. CDR3 nucleotides: TGCGCCAGCAGTCAATCTGAATTCCGACAGGGCCACACTGAAGCTTTCTTT. This translates into CASSQSEFRQGHTEAFF.

J is TRBJ2-7 and V is TRBV7-9; D remains unclear. V lost 5 bases and J lost 3, with 5 bases in between. The length of the CDR3 is 11 residues. Germline V gene lookup returns CDR1 SEHNR and CDR2 FQNEAQ (reference sequence). CDR3 coding DNA: TGTGCCAGCAGCCCCGGCTACGAGCAGTACTTC. It is translated as CASSPGYEQYF.

V and J are TRBV30 and TRBJ2-3; possible D gene TRBD2, 5 bases. The length of the CDR3 is 13 residues. Germline lookup yields CDR1 GTSNPN and CDR2 SVGIG (reference sequence). The V gene lost 1 base and the J gene lost 3 bases, with 8 bases spanning the gap. CDR3 residues: CAWSGGATDTQYF. The CDR3 DNA reads as TGTGCCTGGAGTGGGGGAGCTACAGATACGCAGTATTTT.

The rearrangement joins TRBV28 to TRBJ1-1; D possibly corresponds to TRBD1 (5 bases). The V end was cut by 4 bases, the J end by 4 bases, with 10 bases between. Germline-derived CDR1 and CDR2 are MDHEN and SYDVKM. This CDR3 region has 13 residues. CDR3 sequence (DNA): TGTGCCAGCAGTTCGGGGGGAGCCACTGAAGCTTTCTTT. Translated: CASSSGGATEAFF. The full variable domain, with the rest looked up from reference TRBV28 and TRBJ1-1, is DVKVTQSSRYLVKRTGEKVFLECVQDMDHENMFWYRQDPGLGLRLIYFSYDVKMKEKGDIPEGYSVSREKKERFSLILESASTNQTSMYLCASSSGGATEAFFGQGTRLTVV.

This chain joins TRBV10-2 and TRBJ2-1; the match to TRBD2 covers 11 bases. The length of the CDR3 is 15 residues. V was clipped by 6 bases and J by 6 bases; unmatched bases: 7. The germline CDR1 and CDR2 sequences are WSHSY and SAAADI. CDR3 residues: CASSKGTSGSNEQFF. CDR3 DNA sequence: TGCGCCAGCAGCAAGGGGACTAGCGGAAGCAATGAGCAGTTCTTC.

This sequence joins TRBV30 and TRBJ1-2, with unresolved D. The CDR3 contains 13 residues. Per germline, CDR1 GTSNPN and CDR2 SVGIG (reference sequence). Trimming removed 0 bases at V and 7 bases at J, with 12 bases between. The CDR3 sequence is CAWSVVGGGGYTF. CDR3 sequence (DNA): TGTGCCTGGAGTGTGGTCGGAGGTGGTGGCTACACCTTC.

This chain uses TRBV28 with TRBJ1-6, with unresolved D. Trimming removed 6 bases at V and 9 bases at J, with 9 bases between. Germline V gene data show CDR1 as MDHEN and CDR2 as SYDVKM. The CDR3 covers 12 residues. The CDR3 spells CASRLSGSPLHF. In DNA form, the CDR3 reads TGTGCCAGCAGACTCTCGGGTTCACCCCTCCACTTT.

The V gene is TRBV28, the J gene TRBJ1-5; a possible D gene is TRBD1 (5 bases). V lost 3 bases to trimming and J lost 0 bases, with 12 bases between them. CDR1 is MDHEN, CDR2 SYDVKM, per germline. The CDR3 contains 16 residues. CDR3 region: CASSLGGVYSNQPQHF. CDR3 nucleotides: TGTGCCAGCAGTTTGGGGGGGGTTTATAGCAATCAGCCCCAGCATTTT.

The rearrangement links TRBV6-5 to TRBJ2-3, with TRBD2 identical over 14 bases. V shed 7 bases and J 5 bases; nucleotides not matched to a gene: 2. The length of the CDR3 is 14 residues. Germline-derived CDR1 and CDR2 are MNHEY and SVGAGI. CDR3 sequence reads: CASTGLAGEDTQYF. CDR3 nucleotide sequence: TGTGCCAGCACGGGACTAGCGGGAGAAGATACGCAGTATTTT.

V usage is TRBV7-9 and J usage is TRBJ1-5, with 7 bases that match TRBD1. This CDR3 spans 15 amino acids. Germline-derived CDR1 and CDR2 are SEHNR and FQNEAQ (reference sequence). V dropped 1 base and J dropped 2; count of bases not matched to a gene: 2. The CDR3 DNA is TGTGCCAGCAGCTTAGGGACAGGAGGCAATCAGCCCCAGCATTTT. Protein product: CASSLGTGGNQPQHF.

The rearrangement links TRBV7-2 to TRBJ1-1; no clear D. This CDR3 has 14 amino acids. Trimming cost V 3 bases and J 1 base, with 9 bases left between them. Germline-derived CDR1 and CDR2 are SGHTA and FQGNSA. CDR3: CASSFGVGNTEAFF. The CDR3 region has the DNA TGTGCCAGCAGCTTCGGGGTGGGGAACACTGAAGCTTTCTTT.

The chain has TRBV4-3 and TRBJ1-6; 8 bases line up with TRBD1. Germline V gene lookup returns CDR1 LGHNA and CDR2 YSLEER. The length of the CDR3 is 16 residues. J was trimmed by 7 bases and V by 1 base; bases with no gene match: 6. The CDR3 nucleotides are TGCGCCAGCAGCCAAGGAACCCCAGGGGGCAATTCACCCCTCCACTTT. This encodes CASSQGTPGGNSPLHF.

The chain joins TRBV7-2 to TRBJ2-7; 8 bases are shared with TRBD1. V was clipped by 3 bases and J by 4 bases; unmatched bases: 2. Germline V gene data show CDR1 as SGHTA and CDR2 as FQGNSA. This CDR3 spans 13 amino acids. The CDR3: CASSFNRGYEQYF. CDR3 bases: TGTGCCAGCAGCTTCAACAGGGGGTACGAGCAGTACTTC.

This clone has a handful of counts. The chain links TRBV7-8 to TRBJ2-1, with 7 bases that match TRBD1. With V trimmed by 5 bases and J by 6 bases, 4 bases remained unmatched. CDR1 and CDR2 (germline): SGHVS, FQNEAQ. CDR3 length: 13 amino acids. CDR3: CASSLDRSNEQFF. CDR3 DNA: TGTGCCAGCAGCCTGGACAGGAGCAATGAGCAGTTCTTC. Filled out from reference TRBV7-8 and TRBJ2-1, the complete variable domain reads GAGVSQSPRYKVAKRGQDVALRCDPISGHVSLFWYQQALGQGPEFLTYFQNEAQLDKSGLPSDRFFAERPEGSVSTLKIQRTQQEDSAVYLCASSLDRSNEQFFGPGTRLTVL.

This clone was detected only once. This sequence joins TRBV19 and TRBJ1-4, with a tentative D call TRBD1 (5 bases). V was trimmed by 8 bases and J by 4 bases, leaving 20 bases between them. This CDR3 has 16 residues. From germline, CDR1 is LNHDA and CDR2 SQIVND (reference sequence). The CDR3: CASGRSGGPLNEKLFF. DNA for the CDR3: TGTGCCAGTGGTCGGTCGGGGGGACCCCTTAATGAAAAACTGTTTTTT.

V and J are TRBV6-1 and TRBJ1-2; 12 nucleotides align to TRBD1. V lost 7 bases to trimming and J lost 7 bases; unmatched junction nucleotides: 7. The CDR3 is made up of 14 amino acids. Germline-derived CDR1 and CDR2 are MNHNS and SASEGT. The CDR3 region has the DNA TGTGCCAGCACTAGGGGACAGGGGGCGAGTGGCTACACCTTC. It specifies CASTRGQGASGYTF.

This sequence joins TRBV7-2 and TRBJ2-1; 9 bases fit TRBD2. CDR1 and CDR2 from the germline V gene are SGHTA and FQGNSA. This CDR3 is 18 amino acids long. With 5 bases clipped from V and 3 bases from J, the junction kept 14 bases outside the gene matches. Written as DNA, the CDR3 is TGTGCCAGCAGCGGAGGGACTAGCCCACTTTCCCACTACAATGAGCAGTTCTTC. It encodes CASSGGTSPLSHYNEQFF.

The rearrangement uses TRBV19 and TRBJ2-1; 12 positions match TRBD1. Germline CDR1 LNHDA, CDR2 SQIVND (reference sequence). The junction had 5 bases not matched to a gene; V was cut back by 3 bases and J by 8 bases. There are 15 residues in the CDR3. CDR3 sequence reads: CASSIGDRGLDEQFF. In nucleotides, the CDR3 is TGTGCCAGTAGTATCGGGGACAGGGGGCTAGATGAGCAGTTCTTC.

About this clone itself: Mismatch with germline at one junction end may stem from a read error. This chain joins TRBV7-9 and TRBJ1-2; 9 bases agree with TRBD1. The CDR3 loop spans 16 amino acids. CDR1 is SEHNR, CDR2 FQNEAQ, per germline (reference sequence). CDR3 nucleotide sequence: TGTTCCAGCAGCTCGGACAGGGGCTTAGCTAACTATGGCTACACCTTC. Its translation: CSSSSDRGLANYGYTF.

CDR3: CASSELAGAGYEQYF. The CDR3 DNA reads as TGTGCCAGCAGTGAATTAGCGGGAGCGGGCTACGAGCAGTACTTC. The rearrangement uses TRBV2 and TRBJ2-5, with 9 positions matching TRBD2. The J call is uncertain, as TRBJ2-7 better fits the DNA end. CDR3 length equals 15 residues. CDR1 and CDR2 from the germline V gene are SNHLY and FYNNEI.

The chain employs TRBV5-4 and TRBJ1-2; 7 nucleotides align to TRBD1. The CDR3 runs 13 residues. CDR1 and CDR2 from the germline V gene are SGHNT and YYREEE (reference sequence). The ends lost 0 bases at V and 8 bases at J; junction bases unmatched: 4. The CDR3 is CASSLETGEGYTF. CDR3 bases: TGTGCCAGCAGCTTGGAAACAGGGGAGGGCTACACCTTC. Full variable domain (missing parts from reference TRBV5-4 and TRBJ1-2): ETGVTQSPTHLIKTRGQQVTLRCSSQSGHNTVSWYQQALGQGPQFIFQYYREEENGRGNFPPRFSGLQFPNYSSELNVNALELDDSALYLCASSLETGEGYTFGSGTRLTVV.